The 25 T cell receptor beta chains listed next were all sequenced from one sample in a study of shared clonotypes between healthy human individuals. Naive-designated CD8 cells lacked CD45RO, were positively enriched for CCR7, and omitted terminally differentiated effector memory CD45RA+ cells. Measured with immunoSEQ multiplex PCR; TCRdb has only the in-frame clones, and not every one. The table includes 2 million to 2.5 million clones, about 95% detected once. Sequenced sample: naive CD8+ T cells sorted from blood. All receptors derive from a man between 18 and 35 years old in good health.

The rearrangement links TRBV9 to TRBJ2-7; 9 bases are a match to TRBD2. Unmatched junction bases numbered 6, after V lost 0 bases and J lost 5 bases. CDR3 length equals 15 residues. Germline V gene data show CDR1 as SGDLS and CDR2 as YYNGEE. In DNA form, the CDR3 reads TGTGCCAGCAGCGTAGGTTTAGCGGGAGTAAACGAGCAGTACTTC. Its protein product is CASSVGLAGVNEQYF.

V is TRBV5-5 and J is TRBJ2-1, with 14 positions matching TRBD2. The CDR3 loop spans 16 amino acids. CDR1 and CDR2 (germline): SGHKS, YYEKEE (reference sequence). With V trimmed by 4 bases and J by 7 bases, 7 bases remained unmatched. The chain's CDR3 is CASSAGLAGDPNEQFF. As DNA, the CDR3 is TGTGCCAGCAGCGCGGGACTAGCGGGAGATCCGAATGAGCAGTTCTTC. Full variable domain (outside the CDR3, taken from reference TRBV5-5 and TRBJ2-1): DAGVTQSPTHLIKTRGQQVTLRCSPISGHKSVSWYQQVLGQGPQFIFQYYEKEERGRGNFPDRFSARQFPNYSSELNVNALLLGDSALYLCASSAGLAGDPNEQFFGPGTRLTVL.

The chain joins TRBV27 to TRBJ1-2; a weak D match, TRBD1 (5 bases). This CDR3 has 15 residues. Trimming took 1 base from V and 4 from J, leaving 13 bases between them. The germline gives CDR1 MNHEY, CDR2 SMNVEV (reference sequence). This chain's CDR3 is CASSLLGDRGYGYTF. The CDR3 bases are TGTGCCAGCAGTTTATTAGGGGACCGGGGCTATGGCTACACCTTC.

The chain couples TRBV29-1 to TRBJ2-7; D uncertain. Per germline, CDR1 SQVTM and CDR2 ANQGSEA. Trimming took off 5 bases at V and 2 bases at J, with 10 bases between the two ends. The CDR3 covers 12 residues. The CDR3, as DNA: TGCAGCGTTACGGCGGCCACCTACGAGCAGTACTTC. Translated, it gives CSVTAATYEQYF.

The chain combines TRBV18 with TRBJ2-7; possibly TRBD2 for D (7 bases). V gave up 5 bases and J gave up 0 bases, with 11 bases separating them. Germline V gene sequence: CDR1 KGHSH, CDR2 LQKENI. This CDR3 spans 14 amino acids. CDR3 DNA sequence: TGTGCCAGCTCAGACGGGGGGCCCTCCTACGAGCAGTACTTC. Protein product: CASSDGGPSYEQYF.

This rearrangement joins TRBV27 to TRBJ1-2; D is perhaps TRBD1 (6 bases). The CDR3 is 13 amino acids. The V end lost 1 base, the J end lost 8 bases, and 11 bases lay between the germline ends. Germline CDR1 MNHEY, CDR2 SMNVEV (reference sequence). The CDR3 DNA reads as TGTGCCAGCAGTTTATTGGGGGGGCAAGGCTACACCTTC. Translated: CASSLLGGQGYTF.

The chain links TRBV7-3 to TRBJ2-1; 9 nucleotides agree with TRBD2. Germline V lookup: CDR1 SGHTA, CDR2 FQGTGA. The CDR3 has 14 amino acids. The J segment lost 7 bases and the V segment lost 3 bases, leaving 4 bases of the junction unmatched. The CDR3 DNA is TGTGCCAGCAGCTTTATAGCGGGGGATAATGAGCAGTTCTTC. It specifies CASSFIAGDNEQFF.

The rearrangement uses TRBV30 and TRBJ2-1; perhaps TRBD1 as D (5 bases). The ends were cut back, 4 bases at V and 2 bases at J, with 15 bases in the middle. Germline CDR1 is GTSNPN and CDR2 is SVGIG (reference sequence). CDR3 size: 15 residues. The DNA for the CDR3 is TGTGCCTGGACCCTCGGGCAGGGCGCCTACAATGAGCAGTTCTTC. Protein: CAWTLGQGAYNEQFF.

This chain joins TRBV29-1 and TRBJ2-7; 7 positions agree with TRBD2. Germline trimming cut 7 bases from V and 4 bases from J; bases unmatched to any gene: 4. Per germline, CDR1 SQVTM and CDR2 ANQGSEA. The CDR3 has 11 amino acids. The CDR3 nucleotides are TGCAGCGCCCCGGGACTATACGAGCAGTACTTC. Encoded protein: CSAPGLYEQYF.

The chain couples TRBV5-1 to TRBJ2-1, with 7 bases matching TRBD1. V lost 0 bases, J lost 3 bases, and 3 bases stayed unmatched. In germline, CDR1 is SGHRS, CDR2 YFSETQ. The CDR3 totals 15 residues. The CDR3 DNA sequence: TGCGCCAGCAGCTTGGAACAGGGGTTCTACAATGAGCAGTTCTTC. Its translation is CASSLEQGFYNEQFF.

The chain has TRBV6-5 and TRBJ1-1; no clear D. The CDR3 extends over 14 amino acids. From germline, CDR1 is MNHEY and CDR2 SVGAGI. V lost 6 bases, J lost 4 bases, and 15 bases lay in between. DNA for the CDR3: TGTGCCAGCAGCCACCGGGAGGGTAGCACTGAAGCTTTCTTT. This codes for CASSHREGSTEAFF.

In this sample, this clone turned up a few times. This chain connects TRBV19 to TRBJ2-7, with no clear D. The CDR3 has 14 amino acids. CDR1 is LNHDA and CDR2 is SQIVND in the germline V gene (reference sequence). Between the trimmed V and J ends, which lost 4 bases and 1 base, there was a span of 11 bases. The DNA of the CDR3 is TGTGCCAGTAGTAGTAGGACGGATTCCTACGAGCAGTACTTC. This encodes CASSSRTDSYEQYF. Supplemented by reference TRBV19 and TRBJ2-7, the full variable domain reads DGGITQSPKYLFRKEGQNVTLSCEQNLNHDAMYWYRQDPGQGLRLIYYSQIVNDFQKGDIAEGYSVSREKKESFPLTVTSAQKNPTAFYLCASSSRTDSYEQYFGPGTRLTVT.

The chain is built from TRBV13 and TRBJ2-2; D may be TRBD1 (5 bases). The germline V gene encodes CDR1 PRHDT and CDR2 FYEKMQ (reference sequence). V lost 7 bases and J 0 bases, leaving 21 bases between the germline ends. This CDR3 spans 18 amino acids. The CDR3 loop reads CASNPINSGLANTGELFF. In nucleotides, the CDR3 is TGTGCCAGCAACCCAATAAATTCAGGGTTAGCGAACACCGGGGAGCTGTTTTTT.

The CDR3 DNA follows: TGTGCCAGCAGTGAAGCGCTGGGGTTGGACGGGGAGCTGTTTTTT. Translating gives CASSEALGLDGELFF. V gene TRBV6-1 combines with J gene TRBJ2-2; D not certain. The V gene's germline CDR1 is MNHNS and CDR2 SASEGT. V was cut by 0 bases and J by 7 bases, with 12 bases left in between. The CDR3 is 15 residues long.

This chain uses TRBV5-5 with TRBJ2-5; 9 bases align to TRBD2. The CDR3 length is 16 residues. Losses at the gene ends were 3 bases for V and 2 bases for J; bases not matched to a gene: 8. CDR1 and CDR2 (germline): SGHKS, YYEKEE (reference sequence). CDR3 in amino acids: CASSSYLSGGQETQYF. DNA of the CDR3: TGTGCCAGCAGCTCGTACCTTAGCGGGGGACAAGAGACCCAGTACTTC.

The chain uses TRBV5-1 and TRBJ2-3; D unclear. Trimming shortened V by 0 bases and J by 3 bases, and 14 bases separated the two germline ends. The CDR3 runs 16 residues. The germline gives CDR1 SGHRS, CDR2 YFSETQ. The CDR3 protein is CASSLGTELGTDTQYF. CDR3 DNA sequence: TGCGCCAGCAGCTTGGGGACGGAACTTGGGACAGATACGCAGTATTTT.

For this clone: The sample contains more than one DNA sequence encoding this CDR3. The gene calls are TRBV28 and TRBJ2-7; D remains unclear. Germline CDR1 is MDHEN and CDR2 is SYDVKM. Trimming cost V 5 bases and J 1 base, with 6 bases left between them. This CDR3 has 12 residues. This CDR3 is CASSTTSYEQYF. CDR3 bases: TGTGCCAGCAGTACAACGTCCTACGAGCAGTACTTC. Full variable domain (missing parts from reference TRBV28 and TRBJ2-7): DVKVTQSSRYLVKRTGEKVFLECVQDMDHENMFWYRQDPGLGLRLIYFSYDVKMKEKGDIPEGYSVSREKKERFSLILESASTNQTSMYLCASSTTSYEQYFGPGTRLTVT.

The chain has TRBV7-2 and TRBJ2-7; tentative D call: TRBD2 (7 bases). Germline lookup yields CDR1 SGHTA and CDR2 FQGNSA. The CDR3 runs to 15 residues. Trimming took 3 bases from V and 1 from J, leaving 13 bases between them. The CDR3 DNA reads TGTGCCAGCAGCTTGCGGGGGACACAATCCTACGAGCAGTACTTC. Its translation is CASSLRGTQSYEQYF. Using reference TRBV7-2 and TRBJ2-7 for the parts outside the CDR3, the full variable domain is GAGVSQSPSNKVTEKGKDVELRCDPISGHTALYWYRQSLGQGLEFLIYFQGNSAPDKSGLPSDRFSAERTGGSVSTLTIQRTQQEDSAVYLCASSLRGTQSYEQYFGPGTRLTVT.

This chain uses TRBV29-1 with TRBJ2-7; D is undetermined. The CDR3 has 12 amino acids. CDR1 is SQVTM and CDR2 is ANQGSEA in the germline V gene. V lost 4 bases, J lost 4 bases, and 11 bases lay in between. CDR3 protein: CSVAKTAYEQYF. The CDR3 DNA follows: TGCAGCGTTGCGAAAACGGCGTACGAGCAGTACTTC.

J is TRBJ2-3 and V is TRBV6-5; weak D call: TRBD2 (7 bases). Germline-derived CDR1 and CDR2 are MNHEY and SVGAGI. V dropped 2 bases and J dropped 5 bases, with 17 bases sitting between them. The CDR3 length is 16 residues. In nucleotides, the CDR3 is TGTGCCAGCAGTTACGGGGGGGGCTCAGGTCGAGATACGCAGTATTTT. Translated: CASSYGGGSGRDTQYF.

The chain joins TRBV28 to TRBJ2-2; 8 bases are shared with TRBD1. Germline V gene sequence: CDR1 MDHEN, CDR2 SYDVKM. The V segment lost 6 bases and the J segment 1 base; nucleotides outside the gene matches: 4. This CDR3 is built from 15 residues. DNA for the CDR3: TGTGCCAGCAGGGCCGGGACAGGGAACACCGGGGAGCTGTTTTTT. It encodes CASRAGTGNTGELFF.

As for this clone: The same CDR3 is also encoded by other DNA sequences in this sample. This rearrangement joins TRBV19 to TRBJ1-2; 7 bases line up with TRBD1. The ends lost 3 bases at V and 7 bases at J; junction bases unmatched: 2. Germline CDR1 reads LNHDA; CDR2 reads SQIVND (reference sequence). CDR3 length: 12 residues. The CDR3 sequence is CASSIDRVGYTF. In nucleotides, the CDR3 is TGTGCCAGTAGTATTGACAGGGTTGGCTACACCTTC.

V and J are TRBV6-1 and TRBJ1-1; D not certain. CDR3 size: 16 residues. V was pared by 2 bases and J by 0 bases, with 13 bases between. Looked up from germline, CDR1 is MNHNS and CDR2 is SASEGT. CDR3 in amino acids: CASSEQALGMNTEAFF. CDR3 coding DNA: TGTGCCAGCAGTGAACAGGCCCTGGGAATGAACACTGAAGCTTTCTTT.

The J gene is TRBJ2-7, the V gene TRBV28; D is ambiguous. The CDR3 spans 13 residues. V was trimmed by 5 bases and J by 4 bases, leaving 12 bases between them. CDR1 is MDHEN and CDR2 is SYDVKM in the germline V gene. This chain's CDR3 is CASSTNLRYEQYF. The CDR3 nucleotides read TGTGCCAGCAGTACCAATCTTAGATACGAGCAGTACTTC.

The chain joins TRBV5-6 to TRBJ1-5, with D tentatively TRBD1 (5 bases). This CDR3 has 16 amino acids. V dropped 0 bases and J dropped 3 bases, with 13 bases sitting between them. Germline CDR1 and CDR2: SGHDT and YYEEEE. The CDR3 nucleotides read TGTGCCAGCAGCTTGGCAGCCGGAGGGGACAATCAGCCCCAGCATTTT. This codes for CASSLAAGGDNQPQHF.